This T cell receptor (beta chain) is drawn from a study of T cells expressing NK-cell markers. Study-wide context: CD3+CD56+NKG2C+, CD3+CD56+NKG2C- and CD3+CD56-NKG2C+ T cells, once sorted, supplied the TCR beta repertoires.

TCRdb reprocessed the 5' RACE reads, with one entry per CDR3 protein and no DNA. The table for this sample gives more than 400,000 distinct CDR3 sequences. Germline CDR1 DFQATT, CDR2 SNEGSKA (reference sequence). There are 13 residues in the CDR3. This chain links TRBV20-1 with TRBJ1-6; TCRdb picks TRBD1, but there is no DNA to check that call. The receptor's source is a woman aged 18 to 69 in good health. What was sequenced was blood T cells: a sorted CD56 or NKG2C T cell subset, CD4+ or CD8+ T cells, or bulk PBMC T cells (not recorded which). The CDR3 sequence is CSARDEGNSPLHF.